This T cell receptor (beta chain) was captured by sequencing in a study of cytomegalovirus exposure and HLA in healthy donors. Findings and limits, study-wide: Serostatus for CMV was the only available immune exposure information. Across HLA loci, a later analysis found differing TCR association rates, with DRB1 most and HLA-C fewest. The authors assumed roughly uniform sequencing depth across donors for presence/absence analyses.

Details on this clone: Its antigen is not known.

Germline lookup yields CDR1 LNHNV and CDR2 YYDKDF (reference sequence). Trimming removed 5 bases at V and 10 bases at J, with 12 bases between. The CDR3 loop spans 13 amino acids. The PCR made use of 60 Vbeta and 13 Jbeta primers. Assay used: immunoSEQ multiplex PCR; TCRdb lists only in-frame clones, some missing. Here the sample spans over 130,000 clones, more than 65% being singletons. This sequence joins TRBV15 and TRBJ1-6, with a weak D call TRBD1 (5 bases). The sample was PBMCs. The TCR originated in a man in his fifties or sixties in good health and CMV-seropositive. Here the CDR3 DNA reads TGTGCCACCAGCTACAGGATAGGCTCACCCCTCCACTTT. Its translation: CATSYRIGSPLHF. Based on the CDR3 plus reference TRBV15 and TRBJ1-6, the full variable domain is DAMVIQNPRYQVTQFGKPVTLSCSQTLNHNVMYWYQQKSSQAPKLLFHYYDKDFNNEADTPDNFQSRRPNTSFCFLDIRSPGLGDTAMYLCATSYRIGSPLHFGNGTRLTVT.